Following are 29 T cell receptor beta chains from one sample sequenced in a study of T cell responses to AZD1222 COVID-19 vaccine. Measured with immunoSEQ multiplex PCR; TCRdb has only the in-frame clones, and not every one. Among some 130,000 clones listed, around 90% were seen once. The sample consisted of peripheral blood, taken 28 days after the second AZD1222 dose. The source is an adult who received the AZD1222 COVID-19 vaccine.

The J gene is TRBJ1-5, the V gene TRBV5-1; D not certain. The CDR3 extends over 13 amino acids. The V gene lost 7 bases and the J gene lost 10 bases, with 18 bases spanning the gap. The germline V gene has CDR1 SGHRS and CDR2 YFSETQ. The CDR3 coding sequence is TGCGCCAGCCCTCCAGAAAGTTCGCTACCCCAGCATTTT. Its protein product is CASPPESSLPQHF.

V is TRBV11-2 and J is TRBJ1-1; D is unresolved. With 0 bases removed from V and 1 base from J, the gap between germline ends came to 9 bases. The CDR3 sequence is 15 residues long. Germline assignment: CDR1 SGHAT and CDR2 FQNNGV. Written as DNA, the CDR3 is TGTGCCAGCAGCTTAGAGGCAGGATCGAACACTGAAGCTTTCTTT. Translation: CASSLEAGSNTEAFF.

This chain joins TRBV19 and TRBJ1-5; a possible D gene is TRBD1 (6 bases). V was pared by 1 base and J by 5 bases, with 9 bases between. Germline CDR1 is LNHDA and CDR2 is SQIVND (reference sequence). The CDR3 runs to 14 residues. The CDR3 loop reads CASSIVAGDQPQHF. The DNA of the CDR3 is TGTGCCAGTAGTATAGTTGCAGGGGATCAGCCCCAGCATTTT.

The V gene is TRBV9, the J gene TRBJ1-2; D is unclear. This CDR3 spans 12 amino acids. With 0 bases removed from V and 8 bases from J, the gap between germline ends came to 8 bases. Germline assignment: CDR1 SGDLS and CDR2 YYNGEE. DNA of the CDR3: TGTGCCAGCAGCGTAGTTCTCGTGGGCTACACCTTC. Encoded protein: CASSVVLVGYTF.

In its sample, this clone was seen once. The rearrangement uses TRBV10-3 and TRBJ2-5; possibly TRBD1 for D (5 bases). The CDR3 extends over 15 amino acids. CDR1 is ENHRY, CDR2 SYGVKD, per germline. The V end lost 5 bases, the J end lost 1 base, and 14 bases lay between the germline ends. CDR3 in amino acids: CAISSEQETQETQYF. The CDR3, as DNA: TGTGCCATCAGTTCCGAACAGGAGACCCAAGAGACCCAGTACTTC.

V gene TRBV18 combines with J gene TRBJ1-1, with D tentatively TRBD1 (5 bases). This CDR3 spans 13 amino acids. The V gene's germline CDR1 is KGHSH and CDR2 LQKENI. Between the trimmed V and J ends, which lost 0 bases and 5 bases, there was a span of 7 bases. The CDR3 DNA reads TGTGCCAGCTCACCACCGGGACTGACTGAAGCTTTCTTT. Protein: CASSPPGLTEAFF.

The chain employs TRBV5-4 and TRBJ2-1; 9 bases are shared with TRBD2. The V gene's germline CDR1 is SGHNT and CDR2 YYREEE (reference sequence). The CDR3 covers 15 residues. After removal of 3 bases from V and 2 bases from J, the junction contained 3 bases not matched to a gene. In nucleotides, the CDR3 is TGTGCCAGCAGCTCCCTAGCGGGAACCTACAATGAGCAGTTCTTC. It is translated as CASSSLAGTYNEQFF.

The gene calls are TRBV24-1 and TRBJ1-1; D uncertain. The germline gives CDR1 KGHDR, CDR2 SFDVKD. V lost 10 bases, J lost 0 bases, and 11 bases lay in between. This CDR3 has 13 residues. For the CDR3, the DNA is TGTGCCACTGAGGTACGTTTGAACACTGAAGCTTTCTTT. This translates into CATEVRLNTEAFF.

The rearrangement uses TRBV5-5 and TRBJ2-7; 9 bases are shared with TRBD1. From germline, CDR1 is SGHKS and CDR2 YYEKEE (reference sequence). The CDR3 loop spans 16 amino acids. V was clipped by 4 bases and J by 2 bases; unmatched bases: 10. The CDR3 DNA sequence: TGTGCCAGCAGCACCGCTCCCGGGACAGGGACCTACGAGCAGTACTTC. This translates into CASSTAPGTGTYEQYF.

The chain carries TRBV2 and TRBJ1-1; D perhaps matches TRBD1 (5 bases). Germline CDR1 SNHLY, CDR2 FYNNEI. The CDR3 is made up of 10 amino acids. The CDR3 DNA reads TGTGGGTGGGGGGAATACGAAGCTTTCTTT. Protein sequence: CGWGEYEAFF.

The chain carries TRBV7-9 and TRBJ1-1, with D unclear. Germline loops: CDR1 SEHNR, CDR2 FQNEAQ (reference sequence). V was shortened by 2 bases and J by 1 base, with 8 bases between the two germline ends. There are 14 residues in the CDR3. CDR3 nucleotide sequence: TGTGCCAGCAGCTTATTAAGGGCGAACACTGAAGCTTTCTTT. It specifies CASSLLRANTEAFF.

This clone occurred once. This rearrangement joins TRBV5-1 to TRBJ1-3; D not certain. Per the germline V gene, CDR1 is SGHRS and CDR2 is YFSETQ. This CDR3 is 15 amino acids long. Trimming stripped 5 bases from V and 2 bases from J, with 14 bases between. The CDR3 DNA sequence: TGCGCCAGCAGACTTATCCCGGGAGCTGGAAACACCATATATTTT. Residues: CASRLIPGAGNTIYF.

The J gene is TRBJ1-1, the V gene TRBV12-5; TRBD1 matches 7 bases. Germline V lookup: CDR1 LGHNT, CDR2 FRNRAP. This CDR3 comprises 12 residues. J lost 5 bases, V lost 9 bases, and 6 bases had no gene match. The CDR3 loop is CASRQGGTEAFF. The CDR3, as DNA: TGTGCTAGCCGACAGGGAGGGACTGAAGCTTTCTTT.

The chain couples TRBV7-2 to TRBJ1-1; no reliable D call. Germline CDR1 reads SGHTA; CDR2 reads FQGNSA. The CDR3 is 13 residues long. Trimming pared 2 bases from V and 4 bases from J, leaving 8 bases between. The CDR3: CASSLTQLTEAFF. CDR3 sequence (DNA): TGTGCCAGCAGCTTAACGCAGCTCACTGAAGCTTTCTTT.

CDR3 sequence: CSVEVDRGQPQHF. CDR3 DNA: TGCAGCGTTGAAGTAGACAGGGGGCAGCCCCAGCATTTT. The chain carries TRBV29-1 and TRBJ1-5; 9 nucleotides match TRBD1. This CDR3 is built from 13 residues. Germline CDR1 is SQVTM and CDR2 is ANQGSEA. Trimming cost V 1 base and J 7 bases; bases outside gene matches: 2.

This chain connects TRBV7-9 to TRBJ1-1; D is uncertain. CDR3 length: 15 amino acids. With 6 bases removed from V and 2 bases from J, the gap between germline ends came to 16 bases. CDR1 and CDR2 from the germline V gene are SEHNR and FQNEAQ (reference sequence). The CDR3 nucleotides read TGTGCCAGCAGACCGATTACCGGACCTAACACTGAAGCTTTCTTT. Amino acids: CASRPITGPNTEAFF.

V usage is TRBV5-6 and J usage is TRBJ1-3; 7 bases agree with TRBD1. The CDR3 is 18 residues long. Germline assignment: CDR1 SGHDT and CDR2 YYEEEE. J lost 0 bases, V lost 4 bases, and 13 bases had no gene match. The CDR3 bases are TGTGCCAGCAGCGGAGGGGACAGAGGAACAAGCTCTGGAAACACCATATATTTT. It yields the protein CASSGGDRGTSSGNTIYF.

Written as DNA, the CDR3 is TGCAGCGTTCGGGGGGCTGGTGGCTACACCTTC. This codes for CSVRGAGGYTF. The chain recombines TRBV29-1 with TRBJ1-2; tentative D call: TRBD1 (6 bases). This CDR3 has 11 amino acids. V lost 5 bases, J lost 7 bases, and 11 bases lay in between. Looked up from germline, CDR1 is SQVTM and CDR2 is ANQGSEA.

This clone was detected only a few times. The chain combines TRBV5-6 with TRBJ2-1; D not certain. The germline CDR1 and CDR2 sequences are SGHDT and YYEEEE. The CDR3 runs 14 residues. V was trimmed by 4 bases and J by 2 bases, leaving 10 bases between them. The CDR3 loop is CASSLGETYNEQFF. CDR3 bases: TGTGCCAGCAGCCTCGGTGAAACCTACAATGAGCAGTTCTTC.

V is TRBV7-3 and J is TRBJ1-1, with D perhaps matching TRBD1 (6 bases). Germline lookup yields CDR1 SGHTA and CDR2 FQGTGA. The CDR3 has 13 residues. Trimming stripped 6 bases from V and 3 bases from J, with 11 bases between. CDR3 sequence: CASRLGGDTEAFF. The CDR3 bases are TGTGCCAGCAGACTAGGGGGGGACACTGAAGCTTTCTTT.

The rearrangement links TRBV19 to TRBJ2-1; 7 bases are shared with TRBD1. In germline, CDR1 is LNHDA, CDR2 SQIVND (reference sequence). V was clipped by 5 bases and J by 5 bases; unmatched bases: 6. The CDR3 contains 14 residues. CDR3 protein: CASSPGQSHNEQFF. For the CDR3, the DNA is TGTGCCAGTAGTCCGGGACAGTCCCACAATGAGCAGTTCTTC.

V usage is TRBV6-5 and J usage is TRBJ1-5; maybe TRBD1 (5 bases). Germline V gives CDR1 MNHEY, CDR2 SVGAGI. Trimming pared 8 bases from V and 3 bases from J, leaving 11 bases between. The CDR3 is 13 residues long. CDR3 amino acids: CASRGGANQPQHF. The CDR3 DNA is TGTGCCAGCCGAGGTGGGGCCAATCAGCCCCAGCATTTT.

V gene TRBV15 combines with J gene TRBJ1-1, with D tentatively TRBD1 (5 bases). V was pared by 0 bases and J by 4 bases, with 12 bases between. Germline lookup yields CDR1 LNHNV and CDR2 YYDKDF (reference sequence). The CDR3 length is 15 residues. Written as DNA, the CDR3 is TGTGCCACCAGCAGAGATGGGGGGTGGGGCACTGAAGCTTTCTTT. As protein: CATSRDGGWGTEAFF.

The chain has TRBV27 and TRBJ1-5; perhaps TRBD1 as D (6 bases). The germline V gene has CDR1 MNHEY and CDR2 SMNVEV (reference sequence). V was clipped by 1 base and J by 2 bases, with 9 bases between them. The CDR3 runs 15 residues. The CDR3 bases are TGTGCCAGCAGTTTATTCAGGGGTGGCAATCAGCCCCAGCATTTT. Protein product: CASSLFRGGNQPQHF.

This clone has only one observation. The rearrangement uses TRBV9 and TRBJ1-6; D is undetermined. CDR1 SGDLS and CDR2 YYNGEE come from the germline V gene. The CDR3 totals 14 residues. The V end was cut by 4 bases, the J end by 8 bases, with 13 bases between. This CDR3 reads CASSPPGWDSPLHF. The CDR3 nucleotides read TGTGCCAGCAGCCCACCTGGATGGGATTCACCCCTCCACTTT.

The genes are TRBV19 and TRBJ1-2, with D uncertain. Germline assignment: CDR1 LNHDA and CDR2 SQIVND (reference sequence). The V gene lost 0 bases and the J gene lost 8 bases, with 10 bases spanning the gap. CDR3 length: 13 residues. The CDR3 DNA sequence: TGTGCCAGTAGTATAGATCGCTACAGCGGCTACACCTTC. It is translated as CASSIDRYSGYTF.

The V gene is TRBV11-3, the J gene TRBJ2-1, with no clear D. The ends were cut back, 1 base at V and 0 bases at J, with 7 bases in the middle. The CDR3 totals 15 residues. The V gene's germline CDR1 is SGHNT and CDR2 YENEEA. CDR3 loop: CASSLARSSYNEQFF. Here the CDR3 DNA reads TGTGCCAGCAGCTTAGCCAGGAGCTCCTACAATGAGCAGTTCTTC.

The chain combines TRBV2 with TRBJ2-5; TRBD1 agrees at 9 bases. V was pared by 4 bases and J by 5 bases, with 2 bases of the junction left unmatched. The CDR3 totals 13 residues. In germline, CDR1 is SNHLY, CDR2 FYNNEI. Here the CDR3 reads CASSGQGGETQYF. The DNA of the CDR3 is TGTGCCAGCAGTGGACAGGGGGGGGAGACCCAGTACTTC.

The rearrangement uses TRBV3-1 (or the pseudogene TRBV3-2) and TRBJ2-1; 7 nucleotides match TRBD1. In germline, CDR1 is LGHDT, CDR2 YNNKEL (reference sequence). Trimming took 1 base from V and 4 from J; bases not matched to a gene: 4. This CDR3 spans 15 amino acids. The chain's CDR3 is CASSQGTGGYNEQFF. In DNA, the CDR3 is TGTGCCAGCAGCCAAGGGACAGGCGGATACAATGAGCAGTTCTTC.